This TCR beta chain was documented in a study of cytomegalovirus exposure and HLA in healthy donors (dated by TCRdb to about 2017). General notes on the study: An earlier analysis of some 500 of the donors reported approximately 270 Gb of sequence data and roughly 100 million unique TCR beta sequences from some 180 million T cells. An early release that covered about 640 HLA-typed donors contained approximately 290 gigabases of sequencing data and 70 million to 100 million unique TCR sequences. Of the 350 to 450 genotyped donors, around 81% fell in the genetic ancestry cluster associated with self-reported Caucasian donors. The aim of the study was to test whether cataloging public T cell receptors could identify signatures of past pathogen exposure. The T cell repertoires of several hundred subjects were profiled by immunosequencing and related to cytomegalovirus serostatus. Besides the first cohort of roughly 700 subjects, a separate validation cohort made up of over 95 different subjects was used. To predict cytomegalovirus infection status, the study brought together high-throughput TCR immunosequencing, statistical association of individual TCRs with disease status, and machine learning. A later analysis re-analyzed previously published TCR beta repertoires from approximately 700 donors and added high-resolution HLA genotyping to study TCR occurrence patterns. The later analysis used no new phenotypic data to find candidate immune exposures, relying instead on TCR beta sequences and their occurrence across donors. An earlier analysis of several hundred of the donors used high-throughput TCR beta sequencing to judge whether each TCR beta V gene segment behaved as functional or pseudogenic. Alongside the repertoire data, information on donor age, sex, ethnicity and CMV serostatus was compiled. Genome-wide SNP genotypes for about 60% of the roughly 670 donors were used in a later genetic analysis, which treated that subset as a discovery cohort. Every discovery cohort repertoire had been produced on one sequencing platform. Class I and class II HLA loci were covered by the typing at four-digit resolution. The number of donors typed differed by locus, with about 629-630 for A, B, C, DRB1 and DQB1, around 500 for DQA1, 600 to 610 for DPA1, and over 400 for DPB1. Several DR-DQ haplotypes were treated as single units for association and clustering because of strong linkage in the cohort. Among about 390 genotyped donors of the cohort, an average of roughly 240,000 unique TCR beta nucleotide sequences were sequenced per donor, roughly 20% of them non-productive. Results the study describes overall, beyond this receptor: In vitro tests confirmed that a few of the cytomegalovirus-associated TCR beta chains recognize cytomegalovirus antigens. In a later analysis, TCR association rates were found to vary across HLA loci, with the most associated TCRs seen for DRB1 alleles and the fewest for HLA-C alleles. The presence/absence analyses assumed that sequencing depth was roughly uniform across donors, and that assumption may not be true. When HLA alleles, especially DR and DQ, strongly co-occurred, attributing TCR associations to individual alleles was difficult. Across donors, most TCR sequences were observed very rarely, whereas some public TCRs were present in many individuals. A later analysis reported that several top co-occurrence clusters appeared linked to parvovirus B19, influenza, CMV and Epstein-Barr virus. In a later genetic analysis, fewer N-insertions in productive TCRs were reported among donors in an Asian-associated ancestry cluster than the approximately 670-donor mean. A further reported finding was that TCR beta sequences accurately predicted the HLA-A and HLA-B alleles for most subjects in the first cohort. The study listed 164 TCR beta chains as associated with cytomegalovirus. Immune exposure information for the cohort was limited to CMV serostatus. The authors suggested that the approach could potentially be extended to other disease states and immunological phenotypes. Because HLA typing was missing for some donors at each locus, association tests included only the typed subset. Some 16 rarely observed V segments, including chromosome 9 orphons, were excluded from the earlier analysis of approximately 500 of the donors because counts were too low. Cytomegalovirus status was reported to be diagnosed by the classifier with high specificity and sensitivity in both the original and validation cohorts. The 87-base-pair reads could not distinguish some IMGT-functional V segments, including TRBV6-2 and TRBV6-3, so those segments were excluded. Compared with equally common non-associated chains, HLA-associated TCR beta chains in a later analysis were more clonally expanded and had lower generation probabilities. In an earlier analysis of about 550 of the donors, most TCR beta V segments were observed in productive rearrangements about 87% or about 30% of the time, broadly matching IMGT annotations. Correlated functional status among segregating V segments might be attributable to linkage disequilibrium, but an unknown experimental factor could not be ruled out. In a later analysis, most CMV-associated TCR beta chains were found to appear HLA-restricted, with HLA associations seemingly driven largely by CMV exposure. An association between a missense DCLRE1C variant and V-gene and J-gene trimming of TCR beta chains was found in a later genetic analysis and replicated in an independent cohort. A group of highly shared sequence variants was considered likely to be a technical artifact of the sequencing pipeline. In this cohort, only TCR beta chains were sequenced, and detectable features were limited by the absence of alpha or paired-chain data. Specific HLA alleles were associated with 15,000 to 20,000 TCR beta sequences at a false discovery rate of 0.05 in a later analysis.

Receptor libraries were prepared by the immunoSEQ multiplex PCR assay. The multiplex PCR relied on a mix of 60 forward primers for TCR Vbeta segments and 13 reverse primers for TCR Jbeta segments. Amplification of the CDR3 region of rearranged TCR beta genes was performed with a multiplex PCR assay on genomic DNA. Amplified TCR beta libraries were sequenced as 87-base-pair reads on the Illumina HiSeq System. As for the authors' bioinformatics: Across the 666 repertoires, a later analysis counted around 80 million unique TCR beta chains, 9.5 million to 12 million of which were shared by at least two donors. A nearest-neighbor algorithm error-corrected the raw reads and collapsed the reads into unique sequences, merging closely related sequences to remove PCR and sequencing errors. CDR3 sequences were aligned to IMGT reference sequences to assign V, D and J gene segments. Each retained sequence needed at least a six-nucleotide match to both a V gene segment and a J gene segment. Rearrangements were called productive when the CDR3 lacked stop codons and stayed in frame with V and J; all others were non-productive. CDR3 was defined by IMGT convention, running from the second conserved V-encoded cysteine to the conserved J-encoded phenylalanine. The earlier analysis of a few hundred of the donors excluded any sequence lacking an unambiguous match to a single V gene segment. An earlier analysis of a few hundred of the donors called V segments functional above 56.7% productive rearrangements and segregating when the between-donor standard deviation exceeded 5%. A statistical classification framework was built to diagnose cytomegalovirus status from the catalog of TCR beta chain sequences. In a later analysis, V and J genes were assigned by comparing TCR nucleotide sequences against IMGT/GENE-DB human TR gene sequences. The TCRdist pipeline was used in a later analysis to assign CDR3 sequences and most-parsimonious VDJ recombination scenarios. In a later analysis, each TCR beta chain was defined by its CDR3 amino acid sequence together with its V-gene family, and reads without a unique V-gene family were excluded. A later analysis removed 550 to 650 highly shared, low-generation-probability nucleotide sequences to deal with suspected cross-contamination and a sequencing artifact. A later analysis calculated a clonal expansion index for each public chain from normalized within-repertoire ranks of inferred template counts. In a later analysis, generation probabilities were computed with a VDJ recombination model fitted to out-of-frame rearrangements, and the resulting probabilities were checked against IGoR. A later analysis scored TCR-TCR, TCR-HLA and TCR-CMV co-occurrence with hypergeometric tests, applying a repertoire-size bias correction to TCR pairs. In a later analysis, false discovery rates were estimated by permuting HLA or CMV assignments 20 times. In a later analysis, co-occurring TCRs were grouped with DBSCAN, and TCRdist sequence similarity was added when clustering was performed within HLA-allele-positive subsets. For co-occurrence clustering, repertoires with fewer than 30,000 or more than 120,000 public chains were excluded, along with five repertoires with anomalous nucleotide sharing. TCRdb re-hosts the immuneACCESS table, in-frame sequences only. Its copies lack some clones; in the studies checked, an unresolved V gene accounts for under half of them, and the cause for the rest is not known. V and J calls and clone size are as listed in that table; D and trimming were resolved from the DNA. For this sample the table gives 100,000 to 150,000 clones, of which more than 9% were detected only once. The ten largest account for roughly 4.2% of the sample.

The cohort consisted of 670 or so healthy bone marrow donors. All cohort members were sampled while nominally healthy, although unrecorded immune exposures were likely present. The donor tested CMV seropositive, placing the donor among the 289 seropositive members of the cohort. A peripheral blood sample was provided by each donor, and peripheral blood mononuclear cells were used for TCR beta sequencing. Genomic DNA extraction from the blood cell samples was performed with the Qiagen DNeasy Blood Extraction Kit. From the cysteine through the phenylalanine, the CDR3 covers 12 amino acids. Only the CDR3 DNA stays, 36 bases, in frame from base 1. A distance of 12 bases separates the germline ends of V and J, which lose 5 bases and 5 bases respectively. In the germline V gene, CDR1 corresponds to SQVTM and CDR2 to ANQGSEA. This clone has ten or more counts. It has no known antigen specificity. Base qualities are not recorded, but no much larger clone differs from it by a single base.

This sequence was found in a young woman in good health and CMV-seropositive. The rearrangement combines TRBV29-1 with TRBJ1-1; there is no confident call for the D gene. The sample comprised PBMCs. The CDR3 protein is CSVRSAGTEAFF. The DNA sequence follows: TGCAGCGTTCGAAGCGCGGGGACTGAAGCTTTCTTT.